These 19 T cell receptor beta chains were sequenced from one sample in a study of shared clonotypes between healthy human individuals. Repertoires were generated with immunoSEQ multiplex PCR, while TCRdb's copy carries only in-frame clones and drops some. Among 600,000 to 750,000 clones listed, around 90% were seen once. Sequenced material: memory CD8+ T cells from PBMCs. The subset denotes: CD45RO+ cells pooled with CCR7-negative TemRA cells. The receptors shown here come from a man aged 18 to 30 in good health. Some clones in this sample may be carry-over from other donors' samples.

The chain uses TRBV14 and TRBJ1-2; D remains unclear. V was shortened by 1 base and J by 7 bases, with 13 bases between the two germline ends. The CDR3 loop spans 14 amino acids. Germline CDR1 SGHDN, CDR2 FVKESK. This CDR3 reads CASSQGWQLGGYTF. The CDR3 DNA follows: TGTGCCAGCAGCCAAGGCTGGCAATTGGGTGGCTACACCTTC.

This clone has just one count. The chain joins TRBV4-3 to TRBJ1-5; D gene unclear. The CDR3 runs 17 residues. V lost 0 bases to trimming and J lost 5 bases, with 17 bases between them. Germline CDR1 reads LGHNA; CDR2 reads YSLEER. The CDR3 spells CASSQDRAVTPYQPQHF. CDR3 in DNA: TGCGCCAGCAGCCAAGATCGGGCAGTGACCCCTTATCAGCCCCAGCATTTT.

DNA of the CDR3: TGCGCCACTCGACTGCCCGGAACCGGGGAGCTGTTTTTT. Encoded protein: CATRLPGTGELFF. The chain combines TRBV5-1 with TRBJ2-2, with D unclear. The CDR3 has 13 residues. Germline-derived CDR1 and CDR2 are SGHRS and YFSETQ. V lost 9 bases to trimming and J lost 5 bases, with 14 bases between them.

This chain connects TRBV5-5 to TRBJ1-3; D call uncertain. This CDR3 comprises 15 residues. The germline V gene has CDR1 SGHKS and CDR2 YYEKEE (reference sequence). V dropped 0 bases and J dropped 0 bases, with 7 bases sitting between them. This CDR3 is CASSLELPSGNTIYF. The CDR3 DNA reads TGTGCCAGCAGCTTGGAGTTACCCTCTGGAAACACCATATATTTT.

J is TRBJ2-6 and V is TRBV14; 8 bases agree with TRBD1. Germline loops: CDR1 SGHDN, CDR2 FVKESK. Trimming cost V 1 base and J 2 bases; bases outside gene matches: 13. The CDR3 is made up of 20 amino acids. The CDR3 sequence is CASSQGTGRSLIPGANVLTF. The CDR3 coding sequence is TGTGCCAGCAGCCAAGGGACAGGGAGGAGCTTAATCCCTGGGGCCAACGTCCTGACTTTC. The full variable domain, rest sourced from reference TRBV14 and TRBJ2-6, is EAGVTQFPSHSVIEKGQTVTLRCDPISGHDNLYWYRRVMGKEIKFLLHFVKESKQDESGMPNNRFLAERTGGTYSTLKVQPAELEDSGVYFCASSQGTGRSLIPGANVLTFGAGSRLTVL.

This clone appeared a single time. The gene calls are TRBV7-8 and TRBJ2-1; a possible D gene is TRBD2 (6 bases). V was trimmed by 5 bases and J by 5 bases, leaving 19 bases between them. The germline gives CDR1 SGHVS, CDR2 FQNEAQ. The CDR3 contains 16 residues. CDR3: CASSPLFRRDNNEQFF. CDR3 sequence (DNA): TGTGCCAGCAGCCCGCTCTTCCGGCGGGATAACAATGAGCAGTTCTTC.

The CDR3 region is CATRGGGQGNQETQYF. CDR3 nucleotides: TGTGCCACCAGAGGGGGGGGACAGGGCAACCAAGAGACCCAGTACTTC. The chain couples TRBV15 to TRBJ2-5; 9 bases match TRBD1. Per germline, CDR1 LNHNV and CDR2 YYDKDF (reference sequence). J was trimmed by 0 bases and V by 6 bases; bases with no gene match: 8. The CDR3 extends over 16 amino acids.

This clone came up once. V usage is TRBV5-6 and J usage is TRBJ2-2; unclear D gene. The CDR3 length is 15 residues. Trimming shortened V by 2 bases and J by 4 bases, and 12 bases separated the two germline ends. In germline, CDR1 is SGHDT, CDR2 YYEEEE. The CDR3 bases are TGTGCCAGCAGCTTTGAGCCTACCTTCACCGGGGAGCTGTTTTTT. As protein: CASSFEPTFTGELFF.

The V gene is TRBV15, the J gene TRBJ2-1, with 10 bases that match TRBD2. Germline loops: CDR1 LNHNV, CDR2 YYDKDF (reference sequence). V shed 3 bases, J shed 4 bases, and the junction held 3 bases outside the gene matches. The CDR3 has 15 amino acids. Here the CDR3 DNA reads TGTGCCACCAGCAGTGGGACTAGCGAATACAATGAGCAGTTCTTC. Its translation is CATSSGTSEYNEQFF.

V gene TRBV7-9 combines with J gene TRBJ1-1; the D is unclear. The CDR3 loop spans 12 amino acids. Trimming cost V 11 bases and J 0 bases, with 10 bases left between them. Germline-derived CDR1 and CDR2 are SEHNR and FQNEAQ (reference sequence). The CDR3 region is CAGGSMNTEAFF. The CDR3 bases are TGTGCCGGCGGCAGCATGAACACTGAAGCTTTCTTT.

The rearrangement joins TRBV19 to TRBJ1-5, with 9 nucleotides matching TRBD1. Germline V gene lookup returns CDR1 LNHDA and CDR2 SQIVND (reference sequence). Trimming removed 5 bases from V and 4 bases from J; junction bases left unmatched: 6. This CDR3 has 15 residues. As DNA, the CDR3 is TGTGCCAGTAGTGCGCGGACAGGGGAAAATCAGCCCCAGCATTTT. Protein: CASSARTGENQPQHF.

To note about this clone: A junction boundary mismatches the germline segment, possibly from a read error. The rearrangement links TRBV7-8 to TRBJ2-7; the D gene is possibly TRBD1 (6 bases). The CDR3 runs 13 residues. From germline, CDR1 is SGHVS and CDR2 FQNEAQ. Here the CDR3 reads CASSLALAQGWHF. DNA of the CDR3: TGTGCCAGCAGCCTAGCCCTCGCACAGGGCTGGCACTTC. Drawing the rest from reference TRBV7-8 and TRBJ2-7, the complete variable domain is GAGVSQSPRYKVAKRGQDVALRCDPISGHVSLFWYQQALGQGPEFLTYFQNEAQLDKSGLPSDRFFAERPEGSVSTLKIQRTQQEDSAVYLCASSLALAQGWHFGPGTRLTVT.

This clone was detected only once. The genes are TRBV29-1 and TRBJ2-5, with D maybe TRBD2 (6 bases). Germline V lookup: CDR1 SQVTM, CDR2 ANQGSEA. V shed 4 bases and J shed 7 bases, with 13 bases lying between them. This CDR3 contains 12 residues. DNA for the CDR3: TGCAGCGTTGTCCCGTCCGGGGGGACCCAGTACTTC. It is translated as CSVVPSGGTQYF.

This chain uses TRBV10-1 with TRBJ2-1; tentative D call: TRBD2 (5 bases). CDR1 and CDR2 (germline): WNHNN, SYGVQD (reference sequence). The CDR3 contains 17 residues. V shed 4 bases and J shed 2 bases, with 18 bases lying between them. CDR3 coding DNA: TGCGCCAGCAGTGCGGCGGATGGCGGGCCGGCCTACAATGAGCAGTTCTTC. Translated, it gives CASSAADGGPAYNEQFF.

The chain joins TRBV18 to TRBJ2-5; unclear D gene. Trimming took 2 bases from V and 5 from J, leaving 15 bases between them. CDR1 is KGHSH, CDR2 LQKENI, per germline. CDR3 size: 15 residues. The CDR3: CASSPDTHLGETQYF. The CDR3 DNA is TGTGCCAGCTCACCAGACACCCATCTAGGGGAGACCCAGTACTTC.

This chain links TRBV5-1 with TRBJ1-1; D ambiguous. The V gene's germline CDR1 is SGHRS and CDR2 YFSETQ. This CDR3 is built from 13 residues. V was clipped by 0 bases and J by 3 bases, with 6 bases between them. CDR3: CASSLVGYTEAFF. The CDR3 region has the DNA TGCGCCAGCAGCTTGGTTGGTTACACTGAAGCTTTCTTT. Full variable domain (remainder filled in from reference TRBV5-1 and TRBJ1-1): KAGVTQTPRYLIKTRGQQVTLSCSPISGHRSVSWYQQTPGQGLQFLFEYFSETQRNKGNFPGRFSGRQFSNSRSEMNVSTLELGDSALYLCASSLVGYTEAFFGQGTRLTVV.

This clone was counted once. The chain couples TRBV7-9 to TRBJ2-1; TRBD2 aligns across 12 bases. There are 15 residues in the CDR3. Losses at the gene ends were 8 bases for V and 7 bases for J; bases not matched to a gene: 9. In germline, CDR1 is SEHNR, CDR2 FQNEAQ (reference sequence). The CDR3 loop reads CASRETSGSRNEQFF. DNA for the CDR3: TGTGCCAGCCGTGAGACTAGCGGGAGTAGGAATGAGCAGTTCTTC.

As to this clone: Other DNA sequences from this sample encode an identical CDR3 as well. The CDR3 DNA is TGCGCCAGCAGCCAATCTAGCGGGAGGGCAGATACGCAGTATTTT. Amino acids: CASSQSSGRADTQYF. J is TRBJ2-3 and V is TRBV4-1; the match to TRBD2 covers 12 bases. The CDR3 has 15 residues. Germline values: CDR1 MGHRA, CDR2 YSYEKL. V was clipped by 2 bases and J by 4 bases; unmatched bases: 1.

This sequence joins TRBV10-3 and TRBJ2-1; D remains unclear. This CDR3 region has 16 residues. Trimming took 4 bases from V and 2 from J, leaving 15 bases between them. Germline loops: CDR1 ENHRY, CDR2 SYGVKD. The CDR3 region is CAISGEDQSTYNEQFF. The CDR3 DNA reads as TGTGCCATCAGTGGAGAGGACCAATCGACCTACAATGAGCAGTTCTTC.